These T cell receptor beta chains were read from a single sample in a study of neurological immune-mediated disorders. In TCRdb, the 5' RACE reads were re-called with MiXCR into one record per CDR3 protein. The data contain roughly 48,000 distinct CDR3 sequences, approximately 6.2% of them seen just once; the ten biggest clones take up approximately 1.3%. The specimen sequenced was CD4+ T cells from blood. Receptors were obtained from a woman younger than 35 with multiple sclerosis. CDR3s leave out the opening cysteine and the closing phenylalanine or tryptophan.

cdr3_length: 14; j_call: TRBJ2-7; v_call: TRBV10-3; cdr3_aa: AISERLTGIPYEQY
cdr3_length: 14; j_call: TRBJ1-1; v_call: TRBV9; cdr3_aa: ASSVAPREGNTEAF
cdr3_length: 11; j_call: TRBJ2-2; v_call: TRBV20-1; cdr3_aa: SAPLVKTGELF
cdr3_length: 11; j_call: TRBJ2-7; v_call: TRBV29-1; cdr3_aa: SVELGTGFEQY
cdr3_length: 14; j_call: TRBJ2-2; v_call: TRBV6-5; cdr3_aa: ASRVLETLDTGELF
cdr3_length: 13; j_call: TRBJ2-5; v_call: TRBV5-4; cdr3_aa: ASSPDVGLVETQY
cdr3_length: 16; j_call: TRBJ1-2; v_call: TRBV28; cdr3_aa: ASSLRSVTGQDNYGYT
cdr3_length: 12; j_call: TRBJ2-7; v_call: TRBV5-1; cdr3_aa: ASRRSGADYEQY
cdr3_length: 12; j_call: TRBJ1-2; v_call: TRBV19; cdr3_aa: ASTGQGKIWGYT
cdr3_length: 13; j_call: TRBJ2-5; v_call: TRBV9; cdr3_aa: ASSAGLAIQETQY
cdr3_length: 13; j_call: TRBJ2-1; v_call: TRBV3-1; cdr3_aa: ASKPASGRLNEQF
cdr3_length: 14; j_call: TRBJ1-5; v_call: TRBV12-3/TRBV12-4; cdr3_aa: ASSLAAGQGNQPQH
cdr3_length: 14; j_call: TRBJ1-2; v_call: TRBV7-2; cdr3_aa: ASSPSRDPSNYGYT
cdr3_length: 13; j_call: TRBJ1-2; v_call: TRBV9; cdr3_aa: ASSRTAGGLHGYT
cdr3_length: 11; j_call: TRBJ2-1; v_call: TRBV20-1; cdr3_aa: SAPPWTYNEQF
cdr3_length: 12; j_call: TRBJ2-3; v_call: TRBV12-3/TRBV12-4; cdr3_aa: ASSSTGARDTQY
cdr3_length: 11; j_call: TRBJ2-7; v_call: TRBV2; cdr3_aa: ASSVSRQYEQY
cdr3_length: 12; j_call: TRBJ1-1; v_call: TRBV5-5; cdr3_aa: ASSLVPASTEAF
cdr3_length: 12; j_call: TRBJ2-1; v_call: TRBV7-2; cdr3_aa: ASSPSSSYNEQF
cdr3_length: 13; j_call: TRBJ2-3; v_call: TRBV20-1; cdr3_aa: SARDLGGVTDTQY
cdr3_length: 11; j_call: TRBJ1-1; v_call: TRBV7-6; cdr3_aa: ASSFRGRTEAF
cdr3_length: 11; j_call: TRBJ2-1; v_call: TRBV7-2; cdr3_aa: ASSVDRDNEQF
cdr3_length: 9; j_call: TRBJ2-7; v_call: TRBV7-9; cdr3_aa: ASSLGVEQY
cdr3_length: 14; j_call: TRBJ1-1; v_call: TRBV15; cdr3_aa: ATSSVSQGAYTEAF
cdr3_length: 13; j_call: TRBJ2-1; v_call: TRBV7-2; cdr3_aa: ASSNRRTSFNEQF
cdr3_length: 11; j_call: TRBJ2-2; v_call: TRBV4-3; cdr3_aa: ASSQDPTGELF
cdr3_length: 12; j_call: TRBJ1-5; v_call: TRBV7-6; cdr3_aa: ASSSGLSNQPQH
cdr3_length: 11; j_call: TRBJ1-2; v_call: TRBV20-1; cdr3_aa: SVGTGGNYGYT
cdr3_length: 11; j_call: TRBJ2-5; v_call: TRBV4-2; cdr3_aa: ASSQMGGETQY
cdr3_length: 12; j_call: TRBJ2-2; v_call: TRBV20-1; cdr3_aa: SGSNGGATGELF
cdr3_length: 13; j_call: TRBJ2-2; v_call: TRBV6-6; cdr3_aa: ASSAAGTYTGELF
cdr3_length: 13; j_call: TRBJ2-2; v_call: TRBV18; cdr3_aa: ASSPRLAVGGELF
cdr3_length: 11; j_call: TRBJ2-1; v_call: TRBV7-3; cdr3_aa: ASSLMERVEQF
cdr3_length: 15; j_call: TRBJ2-3; v_call: TRBV7-8; cdr3_aa: ASSLVAGGLSTDTQY
cdr3_length: 10; j_call: TRBJ2-5; v_call: TRBV18; cdr3_aa: ASSPLGETQY
cdr3_length: 14; j_call: TRBJ1-1; v_call: TRBV5-5; cdr3_aa: ASSFIGAGMNTEAF
cdr3_length: 15; j_call: TRBJ2-3; v_call: TRBV4-1; cdr3_aa: ASSQGSGGRSTDTQY
cdr3_length: 14; j_call: TRBJ2-1; v_call: TRBV6-5; cdr3_aa: ASSGLGQGSYNEQF
cdr3_length: 14; j_call: TRBJ2-3; v_call: TRBV13; cdr3_aa: ASSVRELVKTDTQY
cdr3_length: 14; j_call: TRBJ2-7; v_call: TRBV21-1; cdr3_aa: ASSVPLAGRSYEQY